Listed below are T cell receptor beta chains from one sample, sequenced in a study of molecular identifiers for immune sequencing clone quantification. From the PCR reads, TCRdb called clonotypes with MiXCR, one entry per CDR3 protein. Of approximately 59,000 distinct CDR3 sequences in the sample, around 20% were seen once. The sample consisted of naive CD8+ T cells from blood, with Jurkat cell RNA spiked in. The receptor source for this set is a human donor in good health. Some libraries in this study had Jurkat cell RNA spiked in. Both conserved end residues are part of each CDR3. Fields, in order: clone size, D gene, V gene, J gene, CDR3 protein, CDR3 DNA. The D gene is left open where the match is weak. Clone size is stated in some rows and not others, as once, few, many or a class when expanded.

many	NA	TRBV2	TRBJ2-1	CASRKPGALADEQFF	TGTGCCAGCAGGAAGCCGGGAGCCCTGGCAGATGAGCAGTTCTTC
NA	TRBD2	TRBV2	TRBJ2-1	CASSFGLAGYNEQFF	TGTGCCAGCAGCTTTGGGCTAGCGGGCTACAATGAGCAGTTCTTC
few	NA	TRBV19	TRBJ2-7	CAIGESPYEQYF	TGTGCCATCGGGGAGTCCCCCTACGAGCAGTACTTC
many	NA	TRBV6-2/TRBV6-3	TRBJ2-3	CASSRTRTDTQYF	TGTGCCAGCAGCCGGACTCGCACAGATACGCAGTATTTT
few	NA	TRBV19	TRBJ1-2	CASSKGVQLYGYTF	TGTGCCAGTAGTAAAGGAGTTCAACTCTATGGCTACACCTTC
many	NA	TRBV29-1	TRBJ2-1	CSAGIIYNEQFF	TGCAGCGCGGGGATTATCTACAATGAGCAGTTCTTC
many	NA	TRBV20-1	TRBJ2-7	CSASTSETYEQYF	TGCAGTGCTAGTACTAGTGAAACCTACGAGCAGTACTTC
many	TRBD2	TRBV27	TRBJ2-3	CASSIVSGRPDTQYF	TGTGCCAGCAGTATCGTTAGCGGGAGACCAGATACGCAGTATTTT
many	TRBD1	TRBV2	TRBJ2-5	CASRRTGSYQETQYF	TGTGCCAGCAGGAGGACAGGGTCGTACCAAGAGACCCAGTACTTC
few	NA	TRBV4-2	TRBJ2-5	CASSQVEVRETQCF	TGTGCCAGCAGCCAAGTTGAGGTTCGAGAGACCCAGTGCTTC
many	NA	TRBV20-1	TRBJ1-5	CSAREGNSNQPQHF	TGCAGTGCTAGGGAAGGAAATAGCAATCAGCCCCAGCATTTT
NA	NA	TRBV12-3/TRBV12-4	TRBJ2-1	CASSLGPNYNEQFF	TGTGCCAGCAGTTTGGGGCCGAACTACAATGAGCAGTTCTTC
NA	NA	TRBV27	TRBJ2-1	CASSPSYNEQFF	TGTGCCAGCAGTCCTTCCTACAATGAGCAGTTCTTC
many	TRBD1	TRBV7-6	TRBJ2-5	CASSHDRDSPKETQYF	TGTGCCAGCAGCCACGACCGGGACAGTCCTAAAGAGACCCAGTACTTC
few	NA	TRBV15	TRBJ2-7	CATSTDTGFEQYF	TGTGCCACCAGCACCGATACAGGGTTCGAGCAGTACTTC
many	NA	TRBV7-9	TRBJ2-7	CASSARDDGIYEQYF	TGTGCCAGCAGCGCCCGGGACGACGGAATCTACGAGCAGTACTTC
many	NA	TRBV7-9	TRBJ2-3	CASSPPYAPDTQYF	TGTGCCAGCAGCCCACCCTACGCGCCAGATACGCAGTATTTT
many	NA	TRBV30	TRBJ2-7	CAWSLHSSYEQYF	TGTGCCTGGAGTTTGCATTCCTCCTACGAGCAGTACTTC
NA	NA	TRBV6-4	TRBJ2-3	CASSDFRSKLGPVGDTQYF	TGTGCCAGCAGTGACTTCAGGAGCAAATTGGGACCGGTGGGAGATACGCAGTATTTT